These T cell receptor beta chains were read from a single sample in a study of cytomegalovirus exposure and HLA in healthy donors. Data came from immunoSEQ multiplex PCR; TCRdb stores just in-frame clones and leaves some out. The data show 87,000 or so clones, around 8% seen once. Material: PBMCs. The receptors shown here come from a man in his fifties in good health and CMV-seronegative. The CDR3 runs from the conserved cysteine through the conserved F or W. Each record gives: CDR3 length, V gene, J gene, CDR3 protein.

>17|TRBV6-1|TRBJ2-4
CASSDRDRGFSRNIQYF
>14|TRBV7-8|TRBJ1-1
CASSGQGRRTEAFF
>12|TRBV28|TRBJ2-5
CASSEAIETQYF
>19|TRBV7-9|TRBJ2-1
CASSPRGTSVINSGNEQFF
>14|TRBV4-1|TRBJ1-5
CASSQDQGIQPQHF
>18|TRBV4-2|TRBJ1-1
CASSQVVGGARGSTEAFF
>13|TRBV19|TRBJ1-1
CASSMGDTTEAFF
>16|TRBV5-1|TRBJ2-3
CASSSPAAGNSDTQYF
>14|TRBV28|TRBJ2-1
CASSPSWEAGTQFF
>13|TRBV6-5|TRBJ2-7
CASSPIGLHEQYF
>14|TRBV5-1|TRBJ1-3
CASSGDSSGNTIYF
>13|TRBV2|TRBJ2-1
CAGLADSYNEQFF
>13|TRBV28|TRBJ2-7
CASSLDYSYEQYF
>16|TRBV7-3|TRBJ2-1
CASSLTRAGPNNEQFF
>15|TRBV14|TRBJ1-5
CASSQDRVSHQPQHF
>15|TRBV6-4|TRBJ2-5
CASSEVAGSGGTQYF
>14|TRBV18|TRBJ2-3
CASSPLASTDTQYF
>19|TRBV7-2|TRBJ2-3
CASSLARDRANPSTDTQYF
>14|TRBV7-8|TRBJ2-7
CASSLGQIRGEQYF
>13|TRBV30|TRBJ2-3
CALREGPTDTQYF
>15|TRBV4-1|TRBJ1-2
CASSQTGGADYGYTF
>15|TRBV5-1|TRBJ2-1
CASSPRTSGHNEQFF
>13|TRBV6-5|TRBJ2-2
CASSRQGTGELFF
>17|TRBV11-2|TRBJ2-3
CASTGTSGFSSTDTQYF
>14|TRBV6-5|TRBJ2-7
CASSYGQGGYEQYF
>17|TRBV28|TRBJ2-3
CASSSTGPSGYTDTQYF
>16|TRBV9|TRBJ1-3
CASSVGEGRAGNTIYF
>15|TRBV6-1|TRBJ1-3
CASSETVLTGNTIYF
>14|TRBV27|TRBJ2-3
CASTRTSGTDTQYF
>17|TRBV5-1|TRBJ2-1
CASSLAQGDFANNEQFF
>12|TRBV7-9|TRBJ1-4
CASSPRREKLFF
>21|TRBV18|TRBJ2-1
CASSPKRMTSGGKSSYNEQFF
>12|TRBV4-3|TRBJ2-5
CASSQVPGTQYF
>15|TRBV4-3|TRBJ1-2
CASSPGSSTNYGYTF
>14|TRBV28|TRBJ1-1
CASSSQGRSTEAFF
>16|TRBV13|TRBJ1-6
CASSLGGQGGYSPLHF
>15|TRBV6-6|TRBJ1-6
CASSFDTGGGSPLHF
>13|TRBV19|TRBJ1-2
CASSNTGDYGYTF
>15|TRBV30|TRBJ1-5
CAWSPLKQGSQPQHF
>13|TRBV2|TRBJ1-5
CASRGQRNQPQHF
>15|TRBV10-3|TRBJ2-3
CAIRSQGGRADTQYF
>16|TRBV19|TRBJ1-5
CASSIGGQGARQPQHF
>15|TRBV6-1|TRBJ1-6
CASSLGPPETSPLHF
>13|TRBV4-1|TRBJ1-6
CASSQGQNSPLHF
>10|TRBV30|TRBJ1-2
CAWGRMGYTF
>13|TRBV14|TRBJ1-1
CASSQQMNTEAFF
>13|TRBV2|TRBJ2-4
CASSGWGETIQYF
>14|TRBV29-1|TRBJ1-6
CSRKESSYNSPLHF
>14|TRBV6-4|TRBJ1-1
CASSPRGGDTEAFF
>20|TRBV19|TRBJ2-2
CASSIIRGGLAATNTGELFF
>12|TRBV6-5|TRBJ1-3
CASTGNGNTIYF
>11|TRBV30|TRBJ1-6
CAWRHNSPLHF
>15|TRBV30|TRBJ1-2
CAWSPPGQGARGYTF